This record concerns one T cell receptor (beta chain) sequence. Its antigen is unidentified. This CDR3 region has 12 residues. Trimming removed 1 base from V and 6 bases from J, with 4 bases in between. Per the germline V gene, CDR1 is MNHNS and CDR2 is SASEGT. The sample belongs to a study of graft-versus-host responses after intestinal transplantation. Study results and limitations: Where graft-donor T cell macrochimerism was present, patients had high graft-versus-host to host-versus-graft clonal ratios in allografts. GvH clones were identified in recipient marrow, with some first appearing in ileum or blood.

Produced via immunoSEQ multiplex PCR; TCRdb's table is partial and in-frame only. The sample carries some 140,000 clones, more than 80% recorded once. Sequenced material: unstimulated CD4+ T cells sorted from spleen or lymph node cells, taken before intestinal transplant. The chain combines TRBV6-1 with TRBJ2-4; D is ambiguous. The TCR sequence derives from a human donor who received an intestinal transplant. As DNA, the CDR3 is TGTGCCAGCAGTGAAGAGGGAAACATTCAGTACTTC. It codes for CASSEEGNIQYF.